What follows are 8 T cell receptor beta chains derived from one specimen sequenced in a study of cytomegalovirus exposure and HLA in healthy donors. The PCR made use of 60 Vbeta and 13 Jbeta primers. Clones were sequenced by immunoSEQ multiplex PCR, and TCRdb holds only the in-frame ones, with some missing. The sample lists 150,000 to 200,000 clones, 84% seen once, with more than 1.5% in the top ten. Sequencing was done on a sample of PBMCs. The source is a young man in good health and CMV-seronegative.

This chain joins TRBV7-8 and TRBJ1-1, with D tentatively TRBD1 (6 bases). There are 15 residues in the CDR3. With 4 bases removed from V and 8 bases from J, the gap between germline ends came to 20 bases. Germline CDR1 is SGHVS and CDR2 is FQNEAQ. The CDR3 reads CASSYGWGGHEEAFF. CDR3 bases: TGTGCCAGCAGCTACGGGTGGGGGGGGCATGAAGAAGCTTTCTTT.

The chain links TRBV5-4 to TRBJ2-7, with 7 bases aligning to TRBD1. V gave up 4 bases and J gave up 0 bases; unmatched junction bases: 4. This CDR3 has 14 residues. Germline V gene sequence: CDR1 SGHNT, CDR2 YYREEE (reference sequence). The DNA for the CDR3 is TGTGCCAGCAGCCAGGGGACAGTCTCCTACGAGCAGTACTTC. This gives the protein CASSQGTVSYEQYF.

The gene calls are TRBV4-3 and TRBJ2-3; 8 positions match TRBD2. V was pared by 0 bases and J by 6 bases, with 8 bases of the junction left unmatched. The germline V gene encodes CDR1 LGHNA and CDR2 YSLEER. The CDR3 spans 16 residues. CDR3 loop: CASSQDTGGGRDTQYF. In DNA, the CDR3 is TGCGCCAGCAGCCAAGATACGGGGGGGGGCAGGGATACGCAGTATTTT.

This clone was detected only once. CDR3 amino acids: CASSLSGTNYGYTF. CDR3 nucleotide sequence: TGTGCCAGCAGCTTATCGGGGACTAACTATGGCTACACCTTC. The V and J genes are TRBV7-9 and TRBJ1-2; D gene uncertain. V gave up 2 bases and J gave up 0 bases, with 7 bases separating them. This CDR3 region has 14 residues. Germline loops: CDR1 SEHNR, CDR2 FQNEAQ (reference sequence).

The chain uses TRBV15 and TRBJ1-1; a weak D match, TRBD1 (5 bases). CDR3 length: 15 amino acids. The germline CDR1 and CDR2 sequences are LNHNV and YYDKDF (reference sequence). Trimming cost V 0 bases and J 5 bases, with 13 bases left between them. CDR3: CATSRDGRVGTEAFF. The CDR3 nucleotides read TGTGCCACCAGCAGAGATGGCAGGGTCGGTACTGAAGCTTTCTTT.

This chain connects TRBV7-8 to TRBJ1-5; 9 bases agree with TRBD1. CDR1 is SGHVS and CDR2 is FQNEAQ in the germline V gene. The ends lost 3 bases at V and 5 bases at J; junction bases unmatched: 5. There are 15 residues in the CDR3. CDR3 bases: TGTGCCAGCAGCTTGGGGGACAGGGAAGATCAGCCCCAGCATTTT. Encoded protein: CASSLGDREDQPQHF.

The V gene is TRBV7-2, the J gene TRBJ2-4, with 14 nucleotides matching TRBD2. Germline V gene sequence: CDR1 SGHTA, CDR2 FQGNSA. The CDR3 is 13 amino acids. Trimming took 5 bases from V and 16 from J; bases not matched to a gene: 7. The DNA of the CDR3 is TGTGCCAGCAGCCTGGGACTAGCGGGAGTAAAATACTTC. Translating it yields CASSLGLAGVKYF.

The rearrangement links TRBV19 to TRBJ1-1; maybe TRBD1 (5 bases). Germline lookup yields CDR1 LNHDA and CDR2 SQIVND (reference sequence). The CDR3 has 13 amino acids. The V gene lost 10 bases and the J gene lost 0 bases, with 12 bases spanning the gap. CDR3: CAISQAMNTEAFF. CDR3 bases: TGTGCCATCTCACAGGCGATGAACACTGAAGCTTTCTTT.